This TCR beta chain was recorded in a study of cytomegalovirus exposure and HLA in healthy donors (dated by TCRdb to 2016 to 2017). A note on the overall study: According to an earlier analysis of several hundred of the donors, about 179 million T cells yielded 90 million to 140 million unique TCR beta sequences and about 300 Gb of sequence data. Five DR-DQ haplotypes were treated as single units for association and clustering because of strong linkage in the cohort. Among the roughly 400 genotyped donors, approximately 77% belonged to the genetic ancestry cluster associated with self-reported Caucasian donors. All discovery cohort repertoires had been generated on a single sequencing platform. An earlier analysis of around 540 of the donors applied high-throughput TCR beta sequencing to assess whether each TCR beta V gene segment acted as functional or pseudogenic. Alongside the repertoire data, information on donor age, sex, ethnicity and CMV serostatus was compiled. The study profiled the T cell repertoires of about 720 subjects by immunosequencing and related them to cytomegalovirus serostatus. Along with the approximately 620-subject first cohort, a separate validation cohort of over 90 different subjects was used. Among about 410 genotyped donors of the cohort, an average of roughly 230,000 unique TCR beta nucleotide sequences was sequenced per donor, of which about 18% were non-productive. The number of donors typed differed by locus, with roughly 629-640 for A, B, C, DRB1 and DQB1, around 500 for DQA1, 600 to 610 for DPA1, and over 400 for DPB1. A later analysis re-analyzed previously published TCR beta repertoires from 550 to 700 donors and added high-resolution HLA genotyping to study TCR occurrence patterns. A later genetic analysis used genome-wide SNP genotypes for about 60% of the roughly 670 donors, treating that subset as a discovery cohort. Rather than using new phenotypic data, the later analysis identified candidate immune exposures from TCR beta sequences and from how often those sequences occurred across donors. HLA typing covered class I and class II loci at four-digit resolution. An early release that covered about 600 HLA-typed donors contained approximately 290 gigabases of sequencing data and 70 million to 100 million unique TCR sequences. The study was designed to test whether signatures of past pathogen exposure could be identified by cataloging public T cell receptors. High-throughput TCR immunosequencing, statistical association of individual TCRs with disease status, and machine learning were combined to predict cytomegalovirus infection status.

In total, roughly 670 healthy bone marrow donors made up the cohort. Cohort members were all nominally healthy when sampled, although unrecorded immune exposures were likely present. The donor tested CMV seronegative and was one of the 352 seronegative cohort members. A peripheral blood sample was collected from each donor, and TCR beta sequencing was performed on peripheral blood mononuclear cells. Genomic DNA extraction from the blood cell samples was performed with the Qiagen DNeasy Blood Extraction Kit. To prepare the library, the immunoSEQ multiplex PCR assay was applied. For the multiplex PCR, a mixture combining 60 forward primers for TCR Vbeta segments and 13 reverse primers for TCR Jbeta segments was used. A multiplex PCR assay on genomic DNA amplified the CDR3 region of rearranged TCR beta genes. Amplified TCR beta libraries were sequenced as 87-base-pair reads on the Illumina HiSeq System. In the paper's pipeline: In a later analysis, some 80 million unique TCR beta chains were counted across the roughly 610 repertoires, and approximately 11 million of these chains were shared by at least two donors. A nearest-neighbor algorithm error-corrected the raw reads and collapsed the reads into unique sequences, merging closely related sequences to remove PCR and sequencing errors. To assign V, D and J gene segments, CDR3 sequences were aligned to IMGT reference sequences. For a sequence to be retained, a match of at least six nucleotides to both a V gene segment and a J gene segment was required. A rearrangement was called productive if the CDR3 had no stop codons and remained in frame with V and J, and every other rearrangement was called non-productive. CDR3 was defined by IMGT convention, running from the second conserved V-encoded cysteine to the conserved J-encoded phenylalanine. In an earlier analysis of just under 600 of the donors, sequences lacking an unambiguous match to a single V gene segment were excluded. In an earlier analysis of several hundred of the donors, V segments were called functional above 56.7% productive rearrangements and were called segregating when the between-donor standard deviation exceeded 5%. A statistical classification framework was developed to diagnose cytomegalovirus status using the catalog of TCR beta chain sequences. V and J gene assignment, in a later analysis, came from comparing TCR nucleotide sequences with IMGT/GENE-DB human TR gene sequences. A later analysis assigned CDR3 sequences and most-parsimonious VDJ recombination scenarios with the TCRdist pipeline. In a later analysis, each TCR beta chain was defined by its CDR3 amino acid sequence together with its V-gene family, and reads lacking a unique V-gene family were excluded. As a way to deal with suspected cross-contamination and a sequencing artifact, a later analysis dropped 592 nucleotide sequences that were highly shared and had low generation probability. A later analysis calculated a clonal expansion index for each public chain from normalized within-repertoire ranks of inferred template counts. A later analysis computed generation probabilities with a VDJ recombination model fitted to out-of-frame rearrangements, and checked the results against IGoR. A later analysis scored TCR-TCR, TCR-HLA and TCR-CMV co-occurrence with hypergeometric tests, applying a repertoire-size bias correction to TCR pairs. False discovery rates were estimated in a later analysis by permuting HLA or CMV assignments 20 times. A later analysis grouped co-occurring TCRs with DBSCAN, adding TCRdist sequence similarity when clustering within HLA-allele-positive subsets. Repertoires with fewer than 30,000 or more than 120,000 public chains, plus five repertoires with anomalous nucleotide sharing, were excluded from co-occurrence clustering. The source is immuneACCESS, and TCRdb retained only in-frame sequences with V and J called. Part of the clones is not carried over; for the studies checked, unresolved V genes explain less than half of this, and the remainder is unexplained. V and J calls and clone size follow that table, whereas D and trimming were derived from the DNA. Here the sample has about 60,000 clones; around 87% occur a single time. Roughly 1.5% of the sample is taken by the ten largest.

Broader findings and caveats from the paper: In this cohort, only TCR beta chains were sequenced, and detectable features were limited by the absence of alpha or paired-chain data. A further reported finding was that TCR beta sequences accurately predicted the HLA-A and HLA-B alleles for most subjects in the first cohort. Some IMGT-functional V segments, including TRBV6-2 and TRBV6-3, could not be told apart with the 87-base-pair reads, so those segments were excluded. The sequencing pipeline was judged likely to have produced a cluster of highly shared sequence variants as a technical artifact. When HLA alleles, especially DR and DQ, strongly co-occurred, TCR associations were difficult to assign to individual alleles. V-gene and J-gene trimming of TCR beta chains was associated with a missense DCLRE1C variant in a later genetic analysis, and the association was replicated in an independent cohort. The authors suggested that the approach could potentially be generalized to other disease states and immunological phenotypes. Correlated functional status among segregating V segments might be attributable to linkage disequilibrium, but an unknown experimental factor could not be ruled out. Roughly uniform sequencing depth across donors was assumed in presence/absence analyses, although this assumption may not hold. In a later analysis, several top co-occurrence clusters were reported to appear linked to parvovirus B19, influenza, CMV and Epstein-Barr virus. A few of the identified cytomegalovirus-associated TCR beta chains were confirmed in vitro to be specific for cytomegalovirus antigens. A later analysis found that most CMV-associated TCR beta chains appeared HLA-restricted, with HLA associations seemingly driven largely by CMV exposure. In both the original and validation cohorts, the classifier was reported to diagnose cytomegalovirus status with high specificity and sensitivity. Compared with equally common non-associated chains, HLA-associated TCR beta chains in a later analysis were more clonally expanded and had lower generation probabilities. A total of roughly 160 TCR beta chains were listed by the study as associated with cytomegalovirus. In a later analysis, TCR association rates were found to vary across HLA loci, with the most associated TCRs seen for DRB1 alleles and the fewest for HLA-C alleles. Because some donors lacked HLA typing at each locus, the association tests relied only on the typed subset. CMV serostatus was the only immune exposure information available for the cohort. A later genetic analysis reported fewer N-insertions in productive TCRs among donors in an Asian-associated ancestry cluster than the roughly 700-donor mean. In a later analysis, some 17,000 TCR beta sequences were associated with specific HLA alleles at a false discovery rate of 0.05. The earlier analysis of fewer than 750 of the donors excluded roughly 16 rarely observed V segments, including chromosome 9 orphons, because counts were too low. Across donors, most TCR sequences were observed very rarely, whereas some public TCRs were present in many individuals. In an earlier analysis of fewer than 700 of the donors, most TCR beta V segments appeared in productive rearrangements about 87% or about 30% of the time, broadly matching IMGT annotations.

From cysteine to phenylalanine, the CDR3 is 16 amino acids long. The retained sequence is limited to the CDR3, 48 bases, with the frame set at the first base. Trimming at the junction amounts to 4 bases on V and 3 bases on J, and the germline ends lie 19 bases apart. The germline V gene encodes CDR1 MNHEY and CDR2 SVGAGI. About this clone itself: The target of this receptor is not known. Nothing much larger sits one base from this clone, and base qualities are not available.

The sequence derives from a man aged 18 to 30 in good health and CMV-seronegative. The sequenced sample was PBMCs. The chain joins TRBV6-5 to TRBJ2-7; the D gene is possibly TRBD1, with 6 bases matching. This receptor has the CDR3 CASSFQTRGSFYEQYF. The DNA reads TGTGCCAGCAGTTTTCAGACCAGGGGATCCTTCTACGAGCAGTACTTC.